This T cell receptor (beta chain) was sequenced in a study of T cells in Graves' hyperthyroidism and ophthalmopathy. Together with thyroid ultrasound, orbital computed tomography, serum thyroxine and TRAb, clinical symptoms were used for diagnoses. Amplified TCR beta CDR3 regions derived from RNA transcripts. First-round RT-PCR with HTBI primers amplified the TCR CDR3 region. TCRdb re-called the multiplex PCR reads with MiXCR, one entry per CDR3 protein. The sample lists 640,000 or so distinct CDR3 sequences, approximately 15% occurring once. This clonotype was observed a handful of times. Germline assignment: CDR1 GTSNPN and CDR2 SVGIG (reference sequence). CDR3 length: 15 amino acids. The V gene lost 2 bases and the J gene lost 6 bases, with 18 bases spanning the gap.

The TCR originated in a woman aged 18-29 years with Graves' ophthalmopathy. The chain employs TRBV30 and TRBJ2-3; D is unclear. Sequencing was done on a sample of blood. Written as DNA, the CDR3 is TGTGCCTGGAGTCCTTCCTACCGCGACGGGGATACGCAGTATTTT. Translation: CAWSPSYRDGDTQYF.